This T cell receptor beta chain was identified during a study of beta chain features in type 1 diabetes. Study in general: All of the samples together had approximately 100,000,000 sorted cells examined. Study conclusions and caveats: Among patients with Type 1 diabetes, TCRB CDR3s were moderately but significantly shorter in every one of the four CD4+ subsets.

Every bit of the isolated RNA underwent reverse transcription, so sequencing read expressed TCRB transcripts. This table comes from immunoSEQ multiplex PCR, and its TCRdb copy is limited to in-frame clones, with some not included. The table lists about 210,000 clones, about a tenth of them singletons, with roughly 1.4% in the top ten. This clone was seen many times. Antigen unknown. The sample was central memory CD4+ T cells from blood. The receptor comes from a man younger than 35 in good health.

CDR3 region: CASSQDPTSSIVDIQYF. The CDR3 DNA sequence: TGCGCCAGCAGCCAAGATCCGACTTCCTCTATCGTAGACATTCAGTACTTC. The chain couples TRBV4-3 to TRBJ2-4; D unclear. CDR1 is LGHNA, CDR2 YSLEER, per germline. CDR3 size: 17 residues. V lost 0 bases and J 8 bases, leaving 20 bases between the germline ends.